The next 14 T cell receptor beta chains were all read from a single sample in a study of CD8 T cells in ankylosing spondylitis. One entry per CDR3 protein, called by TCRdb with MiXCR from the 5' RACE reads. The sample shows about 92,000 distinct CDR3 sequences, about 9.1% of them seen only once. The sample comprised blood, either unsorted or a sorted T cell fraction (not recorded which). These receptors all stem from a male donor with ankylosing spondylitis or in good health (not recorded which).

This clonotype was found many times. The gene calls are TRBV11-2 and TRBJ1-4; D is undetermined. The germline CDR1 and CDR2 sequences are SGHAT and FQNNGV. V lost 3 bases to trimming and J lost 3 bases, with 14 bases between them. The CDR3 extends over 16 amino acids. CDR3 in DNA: TGTGCCAGCAGCTTCCTTGGTATGCGGCCTAATGAAAAACTGTTTTTT. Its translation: CASSFLGMRPNEKLFF.

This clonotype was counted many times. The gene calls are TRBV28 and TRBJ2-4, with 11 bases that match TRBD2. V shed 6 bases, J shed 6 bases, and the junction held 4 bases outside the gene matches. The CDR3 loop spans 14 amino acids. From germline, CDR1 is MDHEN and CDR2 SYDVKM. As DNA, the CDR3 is TGTGCCAGCAGCCTCGGGACTAGCGGAAACATTCAGTACTTC. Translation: CASSLGTSGNIQYF.

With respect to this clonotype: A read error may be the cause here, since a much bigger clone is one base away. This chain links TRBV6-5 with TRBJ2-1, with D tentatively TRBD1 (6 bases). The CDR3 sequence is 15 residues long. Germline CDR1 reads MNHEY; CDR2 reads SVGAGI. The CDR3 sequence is CASSYGQPTYNAQFF. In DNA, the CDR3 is TGTGCCAGCAGTTACGGACAGCCCACCTACAATGCGCAGTTCTTC.

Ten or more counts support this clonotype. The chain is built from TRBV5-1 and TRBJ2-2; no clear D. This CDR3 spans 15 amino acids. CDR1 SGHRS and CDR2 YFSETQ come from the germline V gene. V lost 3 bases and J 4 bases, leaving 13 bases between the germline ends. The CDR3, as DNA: TGCGCCAGCAGCTCCCCGGATGGTCTCACCGGGGAGCTGTTTTTT. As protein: CASSSPDGLTGELFF.

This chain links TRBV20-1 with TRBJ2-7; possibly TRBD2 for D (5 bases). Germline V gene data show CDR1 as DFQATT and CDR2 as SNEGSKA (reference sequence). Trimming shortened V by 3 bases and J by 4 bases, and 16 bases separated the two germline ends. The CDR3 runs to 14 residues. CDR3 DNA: TGCAGTGCTAGGTTTGGCGGGCGAGGGTACGAGCAGTACTTC. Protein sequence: CSARFGGRGYEQYF.

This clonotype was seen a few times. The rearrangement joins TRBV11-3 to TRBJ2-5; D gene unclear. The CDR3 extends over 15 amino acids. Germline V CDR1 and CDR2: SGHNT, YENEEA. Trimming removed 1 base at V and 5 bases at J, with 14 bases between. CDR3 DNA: TGTGCCAGCAGCTTAGGCCGCGTGGCCGAGGAGACCCAGTACTTC. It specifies CASSLGRVAEETQYF. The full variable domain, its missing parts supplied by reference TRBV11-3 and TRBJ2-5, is EAGVVQSPRYKIIEKKQPVAFWCNPISGHNTLYWYLQNLGQGPELLIRYENEEAVDDSQLPKDRFSAERLKGVDSTLKIQPAELGDSAVYLCASSLGRVAEETQYFGPGTRLLVL.

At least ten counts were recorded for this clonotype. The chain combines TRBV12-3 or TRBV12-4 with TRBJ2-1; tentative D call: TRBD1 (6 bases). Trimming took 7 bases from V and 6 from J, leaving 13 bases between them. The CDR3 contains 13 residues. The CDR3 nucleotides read TGTGCCAGCATGGGTCAGGGGACCAATGAGCAGTTCTTC. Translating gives CASMGQGTNEQFF.

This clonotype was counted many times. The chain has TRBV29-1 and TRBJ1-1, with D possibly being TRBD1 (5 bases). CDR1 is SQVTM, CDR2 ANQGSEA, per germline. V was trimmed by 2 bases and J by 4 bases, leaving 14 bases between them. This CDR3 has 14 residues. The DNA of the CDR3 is TGCAGCGTTGAAACCGGGGCCGTGGGCACTGAAGCTTTCTTT. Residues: CSVETGAVGTEAFF. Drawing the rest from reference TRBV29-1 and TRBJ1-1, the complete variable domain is SAVISQKPSRDICQRGTSLTIQCQVDSQVTMMFWYRQQPGQSLTLIATANQGSEATYESGFVIDKFPISRPNLTFSTLTVSNMSPEDSSIYLCSVETGAVGTEAFFGQGTRLTVV.

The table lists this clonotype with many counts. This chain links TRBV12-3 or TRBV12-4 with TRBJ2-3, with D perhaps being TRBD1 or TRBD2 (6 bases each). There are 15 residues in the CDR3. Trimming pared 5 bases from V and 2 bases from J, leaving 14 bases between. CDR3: CASSTNGGPTDTQYF. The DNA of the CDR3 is TGTGCCAGCAGTACTAACGGGGGCCCCACAGATACGCAGTATTTT.

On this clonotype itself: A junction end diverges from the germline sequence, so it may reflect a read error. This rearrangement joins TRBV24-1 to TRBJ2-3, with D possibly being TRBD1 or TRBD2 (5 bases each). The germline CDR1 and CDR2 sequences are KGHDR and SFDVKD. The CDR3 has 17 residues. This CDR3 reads CATSDRRGRASTATQYF. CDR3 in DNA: TGTGCTACCAGTGACCGACGGGGCAGGGCCAGCACAGCTACGCAGTATTTT.

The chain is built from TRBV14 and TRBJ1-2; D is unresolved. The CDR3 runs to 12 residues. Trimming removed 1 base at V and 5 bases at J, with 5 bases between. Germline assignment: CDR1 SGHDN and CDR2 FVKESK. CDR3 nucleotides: TGTGCCAGCAGCCAAGTGGGGTATGGCTACACCTTC. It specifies CASSQVGYGYTF.

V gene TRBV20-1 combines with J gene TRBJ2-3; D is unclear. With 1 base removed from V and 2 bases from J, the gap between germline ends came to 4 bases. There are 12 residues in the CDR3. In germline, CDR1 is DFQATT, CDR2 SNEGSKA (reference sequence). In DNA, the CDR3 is TGCAGTGCTAGAGCCTCCACAGATACGCAGTATTTT. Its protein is CSARASTDTQYF.

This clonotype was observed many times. Here the CDR3 DNA reads TGCAGTGCTAGAGGTACCGCGGGGAACACTGAAGCTTTCTTT. Its protein is CSARGTAGNTEAFF. The rearrangement links TRBV20-1 to TRBJ1-1, with D unresolved. CDR1 is DFQATT, CDR2 SNEGSKA, per germline (reference sequence). V lost 1 base and J 1 base, leaving 10 bases between the germline ends. The CDR3 is 14 amino acids.

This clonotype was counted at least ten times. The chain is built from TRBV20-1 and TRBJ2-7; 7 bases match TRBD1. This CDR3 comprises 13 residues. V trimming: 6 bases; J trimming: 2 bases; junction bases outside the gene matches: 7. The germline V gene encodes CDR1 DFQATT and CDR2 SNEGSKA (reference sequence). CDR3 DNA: TGCAGTGCACCGCCGGGACAGACCTACGAGCAGTACTTC. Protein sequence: CSAPPGQTYEQYF.